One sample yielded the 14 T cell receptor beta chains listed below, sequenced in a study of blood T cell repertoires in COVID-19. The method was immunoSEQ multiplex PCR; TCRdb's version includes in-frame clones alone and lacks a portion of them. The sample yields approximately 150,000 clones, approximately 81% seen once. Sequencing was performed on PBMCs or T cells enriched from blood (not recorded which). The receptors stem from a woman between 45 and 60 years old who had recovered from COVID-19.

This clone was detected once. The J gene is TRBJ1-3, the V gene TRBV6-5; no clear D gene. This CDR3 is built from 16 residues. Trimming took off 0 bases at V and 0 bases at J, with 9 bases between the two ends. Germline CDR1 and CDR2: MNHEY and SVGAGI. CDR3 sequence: CASSYSRAGSGNTIYF. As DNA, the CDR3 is TGTGCCAGCAGTTACTCGAGGGCAGGCTCTGGAAACACCATATATTTT.

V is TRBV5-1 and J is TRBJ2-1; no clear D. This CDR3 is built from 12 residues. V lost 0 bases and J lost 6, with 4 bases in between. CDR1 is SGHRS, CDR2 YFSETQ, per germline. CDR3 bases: TGCGCCAGCAGCTTGGTGCGCAATGAGCAGTTCTTC. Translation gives CASSLVRNEQFF.

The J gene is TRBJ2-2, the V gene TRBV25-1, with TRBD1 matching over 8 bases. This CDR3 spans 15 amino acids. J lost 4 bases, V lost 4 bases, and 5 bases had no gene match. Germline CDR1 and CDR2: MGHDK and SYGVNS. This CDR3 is CASSGAQGVTGELFF. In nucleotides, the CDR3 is TGTGCCAGCAGTGGGGCACAGGGGGTCACCGGGGAGCTGTTTTTT.

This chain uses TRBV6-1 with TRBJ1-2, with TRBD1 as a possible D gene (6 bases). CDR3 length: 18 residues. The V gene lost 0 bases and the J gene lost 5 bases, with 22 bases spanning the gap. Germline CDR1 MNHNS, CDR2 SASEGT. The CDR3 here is CASSEAPLTQGPYYGYTF. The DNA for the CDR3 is TGTGCCAGCAGTGAAGCCCCCCTTACACAGGGCCCATATTATGGCTACACCTTC.

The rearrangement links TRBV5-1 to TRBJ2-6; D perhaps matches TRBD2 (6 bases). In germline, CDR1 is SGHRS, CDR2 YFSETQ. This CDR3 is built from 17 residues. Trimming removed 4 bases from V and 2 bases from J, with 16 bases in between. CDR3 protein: CASSALGLPAGANVLTF. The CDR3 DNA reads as TGCGCCAGCAGCGCACTGGGACTTCCCGCTGGGGCCAACGTCCTGACTTTC.

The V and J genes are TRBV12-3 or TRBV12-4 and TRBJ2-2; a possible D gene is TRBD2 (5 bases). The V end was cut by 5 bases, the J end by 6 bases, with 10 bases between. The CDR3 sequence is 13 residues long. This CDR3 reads CASSPRDAGELFF. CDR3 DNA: TGTGCCAGCAGTCCGAGGGATGCCGGGGAGCTGTTTTTT.

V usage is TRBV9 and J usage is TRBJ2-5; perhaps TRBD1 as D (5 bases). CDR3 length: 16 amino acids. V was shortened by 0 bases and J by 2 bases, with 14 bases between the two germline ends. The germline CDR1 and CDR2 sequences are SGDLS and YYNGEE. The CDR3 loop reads CASSVVQGGRQETQYF. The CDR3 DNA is TGTGCCAGCAGCGTAGTGCAGGGTGGAAGACAAGAGACCCAGTACTTC.

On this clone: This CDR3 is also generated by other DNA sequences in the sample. The DNA for the CDR3 is TGTGCCAGCAGCGTAGGCGGCACAGATACGCAGTATTTT. This encodes CASSVGGTDTQYF. The V call is TRBV9, the J call TRBJ2-3; D not certain. The CDR3 covers 13 residues. The V and J ends lost 0 bases and 1 base respectively, with 3 bases between them. Germline CDR1 is SGDLS and CDR2 is YYNGEE.

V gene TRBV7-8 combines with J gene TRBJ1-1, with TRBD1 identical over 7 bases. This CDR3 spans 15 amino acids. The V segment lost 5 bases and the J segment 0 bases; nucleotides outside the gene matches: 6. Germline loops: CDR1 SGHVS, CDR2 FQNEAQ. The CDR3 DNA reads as TGTGCCAGCAGCCCTAGACAGGGTATGAACACTGAAGCTTTCTTT. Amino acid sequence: CASSPRQGMNTEAFF.

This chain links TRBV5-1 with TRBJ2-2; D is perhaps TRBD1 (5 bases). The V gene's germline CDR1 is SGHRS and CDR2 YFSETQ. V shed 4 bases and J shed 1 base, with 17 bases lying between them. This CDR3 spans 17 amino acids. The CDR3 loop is CASSPSGYGQNTGELFF. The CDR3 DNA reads TGCGCCAGCAGCCCCTCCGGGTACGGACAGAACACCGGGGAGCTGTTTTTT.

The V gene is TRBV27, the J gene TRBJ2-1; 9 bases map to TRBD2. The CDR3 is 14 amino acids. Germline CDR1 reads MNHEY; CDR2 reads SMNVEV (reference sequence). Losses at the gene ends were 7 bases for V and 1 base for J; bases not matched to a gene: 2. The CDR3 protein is CASKRGVSYNEQFF. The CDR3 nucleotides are TGTGCCAGCAAGCGGGGGGTTTCCTACAATGAGCAGTTCTTC.

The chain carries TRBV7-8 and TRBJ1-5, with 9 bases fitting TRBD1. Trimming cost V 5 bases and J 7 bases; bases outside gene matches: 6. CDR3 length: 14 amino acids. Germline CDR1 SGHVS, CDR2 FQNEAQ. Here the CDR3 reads CASSRDRVSQPQHF. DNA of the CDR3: TGTGCCAGCAGCCGGGACAGGGTTTCCCAGCCCCAGCATTTT. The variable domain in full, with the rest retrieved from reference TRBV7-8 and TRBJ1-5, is GAGVSQSPRYKVAKRGQDVALRCDPISGHVSLFWYQQALGQGPEFLTYFQNEAQLDKSGLPSDRFFAERPEGSVSTLKIQRTQQEDSAVYLCASSRDRVSQPQHFGDGTRLSIL.

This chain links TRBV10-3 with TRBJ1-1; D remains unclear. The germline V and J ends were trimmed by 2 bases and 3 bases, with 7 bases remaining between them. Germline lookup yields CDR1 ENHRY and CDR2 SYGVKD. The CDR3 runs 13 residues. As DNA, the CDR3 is TGTGCCATCAGTGAGGTCGGGGACACTGAAGCTTTCTTT. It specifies CAISEVGDTEAFF.

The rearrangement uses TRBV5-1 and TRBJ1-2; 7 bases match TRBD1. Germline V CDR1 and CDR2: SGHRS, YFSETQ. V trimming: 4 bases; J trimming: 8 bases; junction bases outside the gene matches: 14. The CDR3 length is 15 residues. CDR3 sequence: CASSLRTGTDKGYTF. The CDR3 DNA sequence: TGCGCCAGCAGCCTTCGCACCGGGACAGATAAAGGCTACACCTTC. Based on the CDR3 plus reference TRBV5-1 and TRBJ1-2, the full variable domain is KAGVTQTPRYLIKTRGQQVTLSCSPISGHRSVSWYQQTPGQGLQFLFEYFSETQRNKGNFPGRFSGRQFSNSRSEMNVSTLELGDSALYLCASSLRTGTDKGYTFGSGTRLTVV.